The 23 T cell receptor beta chains listed next were all sequenced from one sample in a study of control samples from healthy donors and cancer patients. TCRdb's copy holds only in-frame clones and misses some; the assay was immunoSEQ multiplex PCR. The sample contains some 9,800 clones, roughly 93% of which appear only once. The source material was PBMCs. Receptor source: a man in his 60s with colorectal cancer.

This sequence joins TRBV24-1 and TRBJ2-5; D possibly matches TRBD1 or TRBD2 (5 bases each). Trimming took 6 bases from V and 5 from J, leaving 6 bases between them. This CDR3 has 11 residues. Germline V gene lookup returns CDR1 KGHDR and CDR2 SFDVKD. Here the CDR3 DNA reads TGTGCCACCAGTTGGGACGAGACCCAGTACTTC. This encodes CATSWDETQYF.

CDR3 loop: CASGASRDREIGYTF. The CDR3 DNA follows: TGTGCTAGTGGTGCAAGCCGGGACAGGGAAATTGGCTACACCTTC. The V gene is TRBV12-5, the J gene TRBJ1-2; 9 bases map to TRBD1. The CDR3 length is 15 residues. The germline gives CDR1 LGHNT, CDR2 FRNRAP. With 5 bases clipped from V and 7 bases from J, the junction kept 11 bases outside the gene matches.

This clone occurred a few times. Compared with germline, one end of the junction differs, possibly owing to a read error. V is TRBV5-4 and J is TRBJ1-5, with D possibly matching TRBD1 (6 bases). The CDR3 runs to 15 residues. Germline V lookup: CDR1 SGHNT, CDR2 YYREEE (reference sequence). CDR3 in amino acids: CASSWGGQANRPQHF. CDR3 in DNA: TGTGCCAGCAGCTGGGGGGGGCAGGCCAATCGGCCCCAGCATTTT.

The chain has TRBV4-1 and TRBJ1-3; D might be TRBD1 (6 bases). V lost 2 bases, J lost 0 bases, and 17 bases lay in between. Germline assignment: CDR1 MGHRA and CDR2 YSYEKL. This CDR3 spans 18 amino acids. The CDR3 sequence: CASSQLPTGTSSGNTIYF. In DNA form, the CDR3 reads TGCGCCAGCAGCCAACTCCCCACCGGGACATCCTCTGGAAACACCATATATTTT.

V gene TRBV19 combines with J gene TRBJ2-3; D perhaps matches TRBD1 (5 bases). The CDR3 has 14 residues. Germline CDR1 is LNHDA and CDR2 is SQIVND (reference sequence). Trimming stripped 3 bases from V and 2 bases from J, with 9 bases between. CDR3 loop: CASSIRQTTDTQYF. The CDR3 nucleotides read TGTGCCAGTAGTATTCGACAGACCACAGATACGCAGTATTTT.

This chain uses TRBV2 with TRBJ1-1; possible D gene TRBD1, 6 bases. V was cut by 5 bases and J by 2 bases, with 9 bases left in between. Per the germline V gene, CDR1 is SNHLY and CDR2 is FYNNEI. The CDR3 is 13 residues long. CDR3 sequence reads: CASSNRANTEAFF. The CDR3 nucleotides read TGTGCCAGCAGTAACAGGGCAAACACTGAAGCTTTCTTT.

The CDR3 nucleotides read TGTGCCAGCAGCTTATCCATGACGTTGGAATCTGGGGCCAACGTCCTGACTTTC. It yields the protein CASSLSMTLESGANVLTF. The V gene is TRBV7-9, the J gene TRBJ2-6; D is ambiguous. CDR3 size: 18 residues. In germline, CDR1 is SEHNR, CDR2 FQNEAQ (reference sequence). V dropped 2 bases and J dropped 1 base, with 15 bases sitting between them.

The genes are TRBV11-2 and TRBJ2-7; D is undetermined. V lost 0 bases and J 4 bases, leaving 16 bases between the germline ends. Germline CDR1 and CDR2: SGHAT and FQNNGV. The CDR3 contains 16 residues. CDR3 bases: TGTGCCAGCAGCTTAGATCGAATTCAACAGTCTTACGAGCAGTACTTC. Translated: CASSLDRIQQSYEQYF.

The gene calls are TRBV9 and TRBJ1-2, with D possibly being TRBD1 (6 bases). V was trimmed by 4 bases and J by 6 bases, leaving 13 bases between them. The CDR3 is 13 amino acids. CDR1 and CDR2 (germline): SGDLS, YYNGEE. CDR3 in DNA: TGTGCCAGCAGCTTACAGGGACTACATGGCTACACCTTC. Its protein product is CASSLQGLHGYTF.

The chain is built from TRBV7-2 and TRBJ2-7, with TRBD1 identical over 12 bases. CDR3 length equals 14 residues. V dropped 4 bases and J dropped 6; count of bases not matched to a gene: 4. Germline values: CDR1 SGHTA, CDR2 FQGNSA. The chain's CDR3 is CASSYRDRGREQYF. The DNA of the CDR3 is TGTGCCAGCAGCTACCGGGACAGGGGGCGCGAGCAGTACTTC.

The rearrangement uses TRBV10-3 and TRBJ2-3; TRBD2 agrees at 7 bases. The V gene's germline CDR1 is ENHRY and CDR2 SYGVKD. This CDR3 is 15 amino acids long. J gave up 1 base and V 3 bases, and 4 bases lay outside the gene matches. The CDR3 sequence: CAISEAGRGTDTQYF. The CDR3 DNA reads TGTGCCATCAGTGAAGCGGGGCGGGGCACAGATACGCAGTATTTT.

This clone occurred a few times. The chain is built from TRBV5-5 and TRBJ1-5, with D possibly being TRBD1 (5 bases). The CDR3 is 14 residues long. The germline CDR1 and CDR2 sequences are SGHKS and YYEKEE (reference sequence). V lost 2 bases and J 4 bases, leaving 10 bases between the germline ends. As DNA, the CDR3 is TGTGCCAGCAGCTTAGATTCAGGGAATCAGCCCCAGCATTTT. Translation gives CASSLDSGNQPQHF. The whole variable domain, remainder taken from reference TRBV5-5 and TRBJ1-5, is DAGVTQSPTHLIKTRGQQVTLRCSPISGHKSVSWYQQVLGQGPQFIFQYYEKEERGRGNFPDRFSARQFPNYSSELNVNALLLGDSALYLCASSLDSGNQPQHFGDGTRLSIL.

The chain carries TRBV18 and TRBJ2-3; D uncertain. The germline V and J ends were trimmed by 3 bases and 8 bases, with 9 bases remaining between them. The CDR3 is 12 residues long. Germline CDR1 reads KGHSH; CDR2 reads LQKENI. Written as DNA, the CDR3 is TGTGCCAGCTCACCTGACCAGACTACGCAGTATTTT. Its translation: CASSPDQTTQYF.

In nucleotides, the CDR3 is TGTGCCAGTAGTCCCCGGAGGAACACCATATATTTT. Residues: CASSPRRNTIYF. The genes are TRBV19 and TRBJ1-3; D uncertain. The ends were cut back, 5 bases at V and 7 bases at J, with 9 bases in the middle. This CDR3 has 12 amino acids. CDR1 LNHDA and CDR2 SQIVND come from the germline V gene (reference sequence). Based on the CDR3 plus reference TRBV19 and TRBJ1-3, the full variable domain is DGGITQSPKYLFRKEGQNVTLSCEQNLNHDAMYWYRQDPGQGLRLIYYSQIVNDFQKGDIAEGYSVSREKKESFPLTVTSAQKNPTAFYLCASSPRRNTIYFGEGSWLTVV.

This chain connects TRBV23-1 to TRBJ2-5; D perhaps matches TRBD1 (6 bases). TRBV23-1 is noted as an ORF with a role that remains uncertain. V was trimmed by 1 base and J by 2 bases, leaving 14 bases between them. The CDR3 runs 16 residues. The CDR3 is CASSQFDRLGQETQYF. CDR3 nucleotide sequence: TGCGCCAGCAGTCAATTTGACAGGTTGGGGCAAGAGACCCAGTACTTC.

V and J are TRBV19 and TRBJ1-2, with D perhaps matching TRBD1 (6 bases). Trimming shortened V by 3 bases and J by 7 bases, and 18 bases separated the two germline ends. In germline, CDR1 is LNHDA, CDR2 SQIVND (reference sequence). The CDR3 sequence is 15 residues long. CDR3 region: CASSISDSNHRGYTF. CDR3 sequence (DNA): TGTGCCAGTAGTATTTCGGACAGTAATCACCGTGGCTACACCTTC. Combining the CDR3 with reference TRBV19 and TRBJ1-2 gives the whole variable domain DGGITQSPKYLFRKEGQNVTLSCEQNLNHDAMYWYRQDPGQGLRLIYYSQIVNDFQKGDIAEGYSVSREKKESFPLTVTSAQKNPTAFYLCASSISDSNHRGYTFGSGTRLTVV.

The chain recombines TRBV5-6 with TRBJ2-3; 9 bases match TRBD1. The CDR3 loop spans 15 amino acids. The V segment lost 3 bases and the J segment 4 bases; nucleotides outside the gene matches: 6. Germline V gene sequence: CDR1 SGHDT, CDR2 YYEEEE. In DNA form, the CDR3 reads TGTGCCAGCAGCTATCGGGACAGGGAGGCAGATACGCAGTATTTT. Residues: CASSYRDREADTQYF.

The chain is built from TRBV30 and TRBJ1-1; 7 bases fit TRBD1. Per the germline V gene, CDR1 is GTSNPN and CDR2 is SVGIG (reference sequence). J gave up 0 bases and V 3 bases, and 7 bases lay outside the gene matches. This CDR3 comprises 15 residues. In DNA, the CDR3 is TGTGCCTGGAGCCCCTTGGACAGGCTGAACACTGAAGCTTTCTTT. Translation gives CAWSPLDRLNTEAFF.

The chain links TRBV2 to TRBJ1-5, with 8 nucleotides matching TRBD1. CDR3 length equals 13 residues. Germline V gene data show CDR1 as SNHLY and CDR2 as FYNNEI. J lost 11 bases, V lost 3 bases, and 6 bases had no gene match. The CDR3 region is CASSEDRARAQHF. CDR3 DNA sequence: TGTGCCAGCAGTGAGGACAGGGCCAGGGCCCAGCATTTT.

The chain couples TRBV4-1 to TRBJ2-1; D is perhaps TRBD1 (5 bases). The CDR3 contains 15 residues. The ends were cut back, 1 base at V and 5 bases at J, with 12 bases in the middle. Germline V gene lookup returns CDR1 MGHRA and CDR2 YSYEKL. CDR3 loop: CASSQGQGSNNEQFF. CDR3 DNA: TGCGCCAGCAGCCAAGGGCAGGGCTCGAACAATGAGCAGTTCTTC.

The gene calls are TRBV7-2 and TRBJ2-1, with D perhaps TRBD1 (5 bases). Trimming pared 5 bases from V and 9 bases from J, leaving 5 bases between. CDR3 size: 10 residues. Germline V lookup: CDR1 SGHTA, CDR2 FQGNSA. CDR3 in DNA: TGTGCCAGCAGCCAGGGTGAGCAGTTCTTC. It is translated as CASSQGEQFF.

V usage is TRBV6-5 and J usage is TRBJ1-1; perhaps TRBD1 as D (5 bases). Trimming removed 4 bases from V and 1 base from J, with 16 bases in between. Germline V gives CDR1 MNHEY, CDR2 SVGAGI. The CDR3 covers 16 residues. The chain's CDR3 is CASSWLPGRRNTEAFF. CDR3 nucleotides: TGTGCCAGCAGTTGGCTGCCGGGACGGCGGAACACTGAAGCTTTCTTT.

The rearrangement joins TRBV12-5 to TRBJ1-5; D not resolved. This CDR3 has 12 residues. V gave up 6 bases and J gave up 4 bases, with 7 bases separating them. Germline CDR1 LGHNT, CDR2 FRNRAP. Written as DNA, the CDR3 is TGTGCTAGTGGCCACAATAATCAGCCCCAGCATTTT. Translation gives CASGHNNQPQHF.